One sample yielded the 21 T cell receptor beta chains listed below, sequenced in a study of shared clonotypes between healthy human individuals. TCRdb keeps only in-frame clones here, not all; method: immunoSEQ multiplex PCR. This sample yields fewer than 1.6 million clones, of which approximately 98.5% are seen a single time; approximately 0.4% belongs to the top ten. The sample taken for sequencing was naive CD4+ T cells sorted from blood. The subset denotes: CD45RA+ positively selected. Every receptor here comes from a man aged 25 to 40 in good health.

The rearrangement uses TRBV28 and TRBJ2-7; TRBD2 matches 11 bases. The CDR3 is 17 residues long. Germline-derived CDR1 and CDR2 are MDHEN and SYDVKM. The trim removed 4 bases at V and 3 bases at J, leaving 11 bases unmatched. Here the CDR3 DNA reads TGTGCCAGCAGTTCTACTAGCGGGAGAAGGAGTAGCTACGAGCAGTACTTC. Translated, it gives CASSSTSGRRSSYEQYF.

V and J are TRBV7-8 and TRBJ2-3; D perhaps matches TRBD1 (6 bases). Trimming stripped 1 base from V and 4 bases from J, with 12 bases between. The CDR3 loop spans 15 amino acids. From germline, CDR1 is SGHVS and CDR2 FQNEAQ. This CDR3 is CASSLDSNRADTQYF. The DNA of the CDR3 is TGTGCCAGCAGCTTAGACTCCAACAGGGCAGATACGCAGTATTTT.

J is TRBJ2-2 and V is TRBV7-2; D is unclear. Looked up from germline, CDR1 is SGHTA and CDR2 is FQGNSA. This CDR3 comprises 14 residues. With 1 base removed from V and 3 bases from J, the gap between germline ends came to 6 bases. Written as DNA, the CDR3 is TGTGCCAGCAGCTTAGTACAATACACCGGGGAGCTGTTTTTT. This translates into CASSLVQYTGELFF.

The chain carries TRBV28 and TRBJ1-5, with D maybe TRBD1 (5 bases). Germline V CDR1 and CDR2: MDHEN, SYDVKM. Trimming left V 7 bases short and J 2 bases short, with 15 bases between. The CDR3 length is 15 residues. For the CDR3, the DNA is TGTGCCAGCATCGACTCCAGGGACGGCAATCAGCCCCAGCATTTT. Translation: CASIDSRDGNQPQHF. The full variable domain, completed using reference TRBV28 and TRBJ1-5, is DVKVTQSSRYLVKRTGEKVFLECVQDMDHENMFWYRQDPGLGLRLIYFSYDVKMKEKGDIPEGYSVSREKKERFSLILESASTNQTSMYLCASIDSRDGNQPQHFGDGTRLSIL.

The chain employs TRBV7-3 and TRBJ1-1; 7 nucleotides agree with TRBD1. The CDR3 totals 13 residues. The ends lost 4 bases at V and 3 bases at J; junction bases unmatched: 2. Germline lookup yields CDR1 SGHTA and CDR2 FQGTGA. CDR3 sequence reads: CASSYDRDTEAFF. The CDR3 DNA reads TGTGCCAGCAGCTACGACAGGGACACTGAAGCTTTCTTT.

The genes are TRBV18 and TRBJ1-1; D might be TRBD1 (6 bases). In germline, CDR1 is KGHSH, CDR2 LQKENI. The CDR3 consists of 14 residues. Trimming took 3 bases from V and 1 from J, leaving 9 bases between them. In DNA form, the CDR3 reads TGTGCCAGCTCACCGTTCAGGGGGAACACTGAAGCTTTCTTT. It translates to CASSPFRGNTEAFF.

This clone was seen only once. The chain joins TRBV28 to TRBJ2-1; the D gene is possibly TRBD1 (5 bases). The CDR3 totals 14 residues. The germline V gene encodes CDR1 MDHEN and CDR2 SYDVKM. V shed 7 bases and J shed 9 bases, with 19 bases lying between them. CDR3 region: CASMAPPWGGEQFF. Here the CDR3 DNA reads TGTGCCAGCATGGCCCCCCCGTGGGGCGGTGAGCAGTTCTTC. Full variable domain (missing parts from reference TRBV28 and TRBJ2-1): DVKVTQSSRYLVKRTGEKVFLECVQDMDHENMFWYRQDPGLGLRLIYFSYDVKMKEKGDIPEGYSVSREKKERFSLILESASTNQTSMYLCASMAPPWGGEQFFGPGTRLTVL.

V and J are TRBV11-2 and TRBJ2-2; 11 bases map to TRBD2. The germline gives CDR1 SGHAT, CDR2 FQNNGV. Germline trimming cut 1 base from V and 4 bases from J; bases unmatched to any gene: 5. CDR3 length: 17 residues. The CDR3 here is CASSLVPGLAGTGELFF. The CDR3 coding sequence is TGTGCCAGCAGCTTAGTCCCCGGACTAGCGGGCACCGGGGAGCTGTTTTTT.

In this sample, this clone turned up once. This rearrangement joins TRBV18 to TRBJ2-7; 11 bases fit TRBD2. The CDR3 contains 16 residues. Germline assignment: CDR1 KGHSH and CDR2 LQKENI. Unmatched junction bases numbered 9, after V lost 2 bases and J lost 6 bases. CDR3 DNA sequence: TGTGCCAGCTCACCAACCACTAGCGGGAGTATCGGCGAGCAGTACTTC. Protein product: CASSPTTSGSIGEQYF.

This sequence joins TRBV18 and TRBJ2-7, with TRBD1 matching 9 bases. CDR1 KGHSH and CDR2 LQKENI come from the germline V gene. The CDR3 is 18 residues long. J gave up 0 bases and V 0 bases, and 9 bases lay outside the gene matches. The CDR3 DNA reads TGTGCCAGCTCACCACCGGATCGGGACAGGGTAAGCTCCTACGAGCAGTACTTC. Its translation is CASSPPDRDRVSSYEQYF.

This chain uses TRBV9 with TRBJ2-1; D is possibly TRBD1 or TRBD2 (6 bases each). Trimming removed 8 bases at V and 0 bases at J, with 12 bases between. CDR1 is SGDLS and CDR2 is YYNGEE in the germline V gene. The CDR3 sequence is 14 residues long. CDR3 protein: CASGGLDSYNEQFF. For the CDR3, the DNA is TGTGCCAGTGGGGGGCTGGACTCCTACAATGAGCAGTTCTTC.

In regard to this clone: The sample contains more than one DNA sequence encoding this CDR3. The chain carries TRBV10-3 and TRBJ1-1; D remains ambiguous. The CDR3 totals 12 residues. V gave up 4 bases and J gave up 1 base, with 4 bases separating them. The germline gives CDR1 ENHRY, CDR2 SYGVKD. CDR3 coding DNA: TGTGCCATCAGTGGGGGGAACACTGAAGCTTTCTTT. This translates into CAISGGNTEAFF.

About this clone: In the same sample, other DNA sequences code for this CDR3. The V gene is TRBV5-1, the J gene TRBJ2-5; 12 nucleotides align to TRBD1. The CDR3 contains 16 residues. Germline-derived CDR1 and CDR2 are SGHRS and YFSETQ. Trimming took 0 bases from V and 5 from J; bases not matched to a gene: 5. CDR3 in DNA: TGCGCCAGCAGCTTGGCTGGGACAGGGGGCTTGGAGACCCAGTACTTC. It codes for CASSLAGTGGLETQYF.

This chain links TRBV7-9 with TRBJ2-1; 8 nucleotides match TRBD1. The CDR3 is 16 residues long. Germline V gene data show CDR1 as SEHNR and CDR2 as FQNEAQ (reference sequence). After removal of 5 bases from V and 0 bases from J, the junction contained 6 bases not matched to a gene. CDR3 sequence (DNA): TGTGCCAGCAGCCAAGCCAGGGGGCCCTCCTACAATGAGCAGTTCTTC. It translates to CASSQARGPSYNEQFF.

J is TRBJ2-3 and V is TRBV5-1, with 11 nucleotides matching TRBD1. Germline V CDR1 and CDR2: SGHRS, YFSETQ. Germline trimming cut 5 bases from V and 4 bases from J; bases unmatched to any gene: 6. This CDR3 contains 15 residues. The CDR3 nucleotides are TGCGCCAGCAGAATAGGACAGGGGGCTCCAGATACGCAGTATTTT. This codes for CASRIGQGAPDTQYF.

This chain connects TRBV29-1 to TRBJ2-5; no clear D gene. The CDR3 length is 13 residues. The V and J ends lost 4 bases and 2 bases respectively, with 11 bases between them. Per the germline V gene, CDR1 is SQVTM and CDR2 is ANQGSEA. This CDR3 is CSVVAGGQETQYF. The CDR3 DNA sequence: TGCAGCGTTGTGGCTGGCGGACAAGAGACCCAGTACTTC.

CDR3 amino acids: CSVVPRLLGGYTF. The CDR3, as DNA: TGCAGCGTTGTCCCGCGATTGCTCGGGGGCTACACCTTC. The V and J genes are TRBV29-1 and TRBJ1-2; no firm D call. V was shortened by 4 bases and J by 8 bases, with 17 bases between the two germline ends. From germline, CDR1 is SQVTM and CDR2 ANQGSEA. This CDR3 has 13 residues.

The chain has TRBV7-2 and TRBJ2-7; TRBD2 aligns across 8 bases. CDR3 length: 14 amino acids. Trimming took 1 base from V and 6 from J; bases not matched to a gene: 5. Per germline, CDR1 SGHTA and CDR2 FQGNSA. The CDR3 spells CASSLDSGSSEQYF. The CDR3, as DNA: TGTGCCAGCAGCTTAGACAGCGGGAGTTCCGAGCAGTACTTC.

The chain is built from TRBV28 and TRBJ2-7; 7 bases are shared with TRBD2. The CDR3 loop spans 17 amino acids. V was pared by 6 bases and J by 2 bases, with 16 bases of the junction left unmatched. CDR1 is MDHEN and CDR2 is SYDVKM in the germline V gene. DNA for the CDR3: TGTGCCAGCAGACTATGGGGACTAAAGAACGACACCTACGAGCAGTACTTC. Translated, it gives CASRLWGLKNDTYEQYF.

V gene TRBV7-6 combines with J gene TRBJ2-5, with a possible D match to TRBD2 (6 bases). Germline V gene data show CDR1 as SGHVS and CDR2 as FNYEAQ. The CDR3 consists of 16 residues. V was trimmed by 6 bases and J by 5 bases, leaving 22 bases between them. The CDR3 nucleotides read TGTGCCAGCAGTCCTGTTGTGGGGGGAGTCGGGGAGACCCAGTACTTC. Protein sequence: CASSPVVGGVGETQYF.

The V and J genes are TRBV14 and TRBJ1-5, with TRBD1 identical over 7 bases. The CDR3 totals 15 residues. Losses at the gene ends were 2 bases for V and 3 bases for J; bases not matched to a gene: 4. Looked up from germline, CDR1 is SGHDN and CDR2 is FVKESK. The CDR3 reads CASSQTGVHNQPQHF. The DNA of the CDR3 is TGTGCCAGCAGCCAAACAGGGGTCCACAATCAGCCCCAGCATTTT.